A single T cell receptor beta chain is shown here with its context. The sample comes from a study of blood T cell repertoires in COVID-19. Study in general: Researchers got acute and convalescent COVID-19 samples from the United States, Italy and Spain. Sources were T cells, B-cell-depleted T cells, or PBMCs; the material itself was cDNA or gDNA.

The CDR3 is made up of 12 amino acids. V dropped 10 bases and J dropped 7; count of bases not matched to a gene: 7. CDR1 and CDR2 (germline): ENHRY, SYGVKD. Per the authors' pipeline: Using reference gene primer amplification, nucleated cell counts were estimated. Clones were sequenced by immunoSEQ multiplex PCR, and TCRdb holds only the in-frame ones, with some missing. The V and J calls and clone size were taken over from that table, and D and trimming were inferred from the DNA. Of approximately 110,000 clones listed, roughly two thirds are singletons. The sequenced material came from peripheral blood. This TCR derives from a man aged 80 or over with acute or convalescent COVID-19. V gene TRBV10-3 combines with J gene TRBJ2-1; TRBD2 matches at 7 bases. The CDR3 bases are TGTGCCACCGTTGCCGGGGGGAATGAGCAGTTCTTC. Its protein is CATVAGGNEQFF.